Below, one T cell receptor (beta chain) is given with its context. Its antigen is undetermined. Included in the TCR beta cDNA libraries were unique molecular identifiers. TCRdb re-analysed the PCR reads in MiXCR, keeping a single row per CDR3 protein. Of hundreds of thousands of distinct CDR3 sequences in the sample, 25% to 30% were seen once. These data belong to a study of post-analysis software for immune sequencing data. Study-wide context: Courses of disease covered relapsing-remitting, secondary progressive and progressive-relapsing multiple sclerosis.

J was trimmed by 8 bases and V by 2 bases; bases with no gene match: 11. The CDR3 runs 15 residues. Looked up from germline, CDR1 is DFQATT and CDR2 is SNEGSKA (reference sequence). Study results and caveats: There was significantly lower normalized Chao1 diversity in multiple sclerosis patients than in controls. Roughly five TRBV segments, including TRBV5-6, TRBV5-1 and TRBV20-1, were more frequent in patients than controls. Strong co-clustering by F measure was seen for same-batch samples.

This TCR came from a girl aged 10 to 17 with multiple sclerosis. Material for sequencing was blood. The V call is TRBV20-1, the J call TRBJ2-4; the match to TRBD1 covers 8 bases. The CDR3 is CSARRTGNQGDIQYF. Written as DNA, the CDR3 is TGCAGTGCTAGACGGACAGGGAACCAAGGAGACATTCAGTACTTC.